The rows below give T cell receptor beta chains drawn from one sample of a study of blood T cell repertoires in COVID-19. Clones were sequenced by immunoSEQ multiplex PCR, and TCRdb holds only the in-frame ones, with some missing. The table lists roughly 150,000 clones, roughly 89% of them singletons, with around 5% in the top ten. Sequenced input: peripheral blood. Every receptor here comes from a human donor in a cohort sampled during active COVID-19. Each CDR3 is given with its conserved first and last residue. Fields, in order: D gene, V gene, J gene, clone size, CDR3 protein, CDR3 DNA. D genes are given only for firm matches. Clone size is stated in some rows and not others, as once, few, many or a class when expanded.

-	TRBV4-1	TRBJ2-5	-	CASSARDTPETQYF	TGCGCCAGCAGCGCCCGGGACACCCCAGAGACCCAGTACTTC
-	TRBV9	TRBJ1-3	-	CASSPRGNTIYF	TGTGCCAGCAGCCCCAGGGGAAACACCATATATTTT
TRBD2	TRBV10-3	TRBJ2-7	-	CAIRLAGAYEQYF	TGTGCCATCAGGCTAGCGGGAGCGTACGAGCAGTACTTC
-	TRBV11-2	TRBJ1-3	-	CASSQIDRNTIYF	TGTGCCAGCAGCCAAATAGACAGAAACACCATATATTTT
-	TRBV12-3/TRBV12-4	TRBJ1-2	once	CASSADRERGYTF	TGTGCCAGCAGTGCCGATAGGGAGAGGGGCTACACCTTC
TRBD2	TRBV28	TRBJ2-7	-	CASSHESGGPSSYEQYF	TGTGCCAGCAGTCATGAGTCGGGGGGGCCTAGCTCCTACGAGCAGTACTTC
-	TRBV5-4	TRBJ2-1	-	CASREGATKGEQFF	TGTGCCAGCAGGGAGGGGGCAACCAAGGGTGAGCAGTTCTTC
-	TRBV7-8	TRBJ2-2	-	CASSPPQGRYTGELFF	TGTGCCAGCAGCCCGCCACAGGGGAGGTACACCGGGGAGCTGTTTTTT
-	TRBV5-6	TRBJ1-1	-	CASSYREYSTEAFF	TGTGCCAGCAGCTACAGGGAGTATTCCACTGAAGCTTTCTTT
-	TRBV10-3	TRBJ2-7	-	CAISELYEQYF	TGTGCCATCAGTGAATTATACGAGCAGTACTTC
TRBD2	TRBV7-3	TRBJ2-3	once	CASSPQTSGPDTQYF	TGTGCCAGCAGCCCGCAGACTAGCGGCCCAGATACGCAGTATTTT
TRBD2	TRBV9	TRBJ2-1	-	CASSGSGRENEQFF	TGTGCCAGCAGCGGTAGCGGGAGGGAGAATGAGCAGTTCTTC
-	TRBV2	TRBJ2-1	once	CASSEARPVRDYNEQFF	TGTGCCAGCAGTGAAGCCCGCCCCGTCCGGGACTACAATGAGCAGTTCTTC
TRBD1	TRBV5-1	TRBJ2-6	many	CASSGKDRVHSGANVLTF	TGCGCCAGCAGCGGGAAAGACAGGGTGCACTCTGGGGCCAACGTCCTGACTTTC